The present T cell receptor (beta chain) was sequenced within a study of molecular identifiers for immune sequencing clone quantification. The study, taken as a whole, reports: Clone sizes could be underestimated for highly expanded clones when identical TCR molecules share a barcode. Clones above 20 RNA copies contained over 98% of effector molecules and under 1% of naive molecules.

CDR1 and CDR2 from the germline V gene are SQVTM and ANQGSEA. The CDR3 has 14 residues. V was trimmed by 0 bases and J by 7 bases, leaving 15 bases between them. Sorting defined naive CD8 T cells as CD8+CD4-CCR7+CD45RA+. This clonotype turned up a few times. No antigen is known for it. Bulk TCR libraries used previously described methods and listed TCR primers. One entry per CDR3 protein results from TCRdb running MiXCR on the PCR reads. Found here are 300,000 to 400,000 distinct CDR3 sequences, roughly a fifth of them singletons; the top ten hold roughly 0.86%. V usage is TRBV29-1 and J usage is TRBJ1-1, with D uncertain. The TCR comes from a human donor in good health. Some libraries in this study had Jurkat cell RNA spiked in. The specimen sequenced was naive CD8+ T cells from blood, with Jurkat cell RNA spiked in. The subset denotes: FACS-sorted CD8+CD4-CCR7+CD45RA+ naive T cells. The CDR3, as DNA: TGCAGCGTTGAAGAATGGGAACCCGAGGGTGAAGCTTTCTTT. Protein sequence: CSVEEWEPEGEAFF.